Listed below are T cell receptor beta chains from one sample, sequenced in a study of blood T cell repertoires in COVID-19. Data came from immunoSEQ multiplex PCR; TCRdb stores just in-frame clones and leaves some out. The sample holds fewer than 200,000 clones; 83% are singletons and the top ten take roughly 2%. Sequencing input: peripheral blood. All receptors derive from a woman of 80 years or more with acute or convalescent COVID-19. CDR3s include the opening cysteine and the closing phenylalanine or tryptophan. A D gene is named only where the DNA matches it firmly. The size of a clone is reported for some rows only, either as once, few or many, or as a class for expanded clones.

d_call	clone_size	v_call	j_call	cdr3_nt	cdr3_aa
TRBD1	-	TRBV5-6	TRBJ1-4	TGTGCCAGCAGCCCGACAGGGGTATTTGAAAAACTGTTTTTT	CASSPTGVFEKLFF
-	-	TRBV7-8	TRBJ2-2	TGTGCCAGCAGCGCGACTTGGCGGGGTACCACCGGGGAGCTGTTTTTT	CASSATWRGTTGELFF
-	-	TRBV6-2/TRBV6-3	TRBJ1-1	TGTGCCAGCAGTTCCGACGACTTTGAAGCTTTCTTT	CASSSDDFEAFF
-	-	TRBV19	TRBJ2-2	TGTGCCAGTCTTAATCTACTGAACACCGGGGAGCTGTTTTTT	CASLNLLNTGELFF
-	-	TRBV25-1	TRBJ2-1	TGTGCCAGCAGTGAATGGGGGGAGTACAATGAGCAGTTCTTC	CASSEWGEYNEQFF
-	once	TRBV5-4	TRBJ1-1	TGTGCCAGCAGCAGCGACAGGTGGGACACTGAAGCTTTCTTT	CASSSDRWDTEAFF
-	-	TRBV6-5	TRBJ2-1	TGTGCCAGCAGTTACTCCATGGGGGCTGAGCAGTTCTTC	CASSYSMGAEQFF
TRBD1	-	TRBV11-2	TRBJ2-5	TGTGCCAGCAGCCGGGGGACAGGGGATGGGGAGACCCAGTACTTC	CASSRGTGDGETQYF
TRBD2	once	TRBV5-1	TRBJ2-3	TGCGCCAGCAGCCCTGGGAGGGGCGCAGATACGCAGTATTTT	CASSPGRGADTQYF
TRBD1	-	TRBV19	TRBJ2-7	TGTGCCAGCCAGAGACAGGGGACGTCCTACGAGCAGTACTTC	CASQRQGTSYEQYF
TRBD1	-	TRBV5-1	TRBJ1-1	TGCGCCAGCAGCTTTCTGTGGACAGGGGGCGCGGGGAACACTGAAGCTTTCTTT	CASSFLWTGGAGNTEAFF
TRBD1	-	TRBV10-3	TRBJ1-5	TGTGCCATCAATCGACAGGGGAAGGACCAGCCCCAGCATTTT	CAINRQGKDQPQHF
-	-	TRBV30	TRBJ2-7	TGTGCCTGGAGCGGGAACGGAGGACCCCTCATATACGAGCAGTACTTC	CAWSGNGGPLIYEQYF
TRBD2	-	TRBV6-2/TRBV6-3	TRBJ2-1	TGTGCCAGCAGTTTGGAGGGAGGGCCGCGGAATGAGCAGTTCTTC	CASSLEGGPRNEQFF
-	-	TRBV11-3	TRBJ2-2	TGTGCCAGCAGCCCCCGGGGGGCCTTAACCGGGGAGCTGTTTTTT	CASSPRGALTGELFF
-	once	TRBV9	TRBJ1-3	TGTGCCAGCAGCGCGACAGGTGACCTTTTTGGAAACACCATATATTTT	CASSATGDLFGNTIYF
-	-	TRBV6-5	TRBJ1-3	TGTGCCAGCAGTTCAGGACAGTACTCTGGAAACACCATATATTTT	CASSSGQYSGNTIYF
-	-	TRBV4-3	TRBJ1-2	TGCGCCAGCAGCCCAAGTCGGGGGATCAACTATGGCTACACCTTC	CASSPSRGINYGYTF
TRBD1	-	TRBV7-3	TRBJ1-2	TGTGCCAGCAGCGGCCAAGGGACAGGGGGGGTCTATGGCTACACCTTC	CASSGQGTGGVYGYTF
-	-	TRBV30	TRBJ2-7	TGTGCCTGGAGCCTGACACTCTCCTACGAGCAGTACTTC	CAWSLTLSYEQYF
-	-	TRBV7-2	TRBJ2-1	TGTGCCAGCACTAGGGGGAATGAGCAGTTCTTC	CASTRGNEQFF
TRBD2	-	TRBV4-1	TRBJ2-1	TGCGCCAGCAGCCAAGGCACGGGGCTAGCGGGAGAAAATGAGCAGTTCTTC	CASSQGTGLAGENEQFF